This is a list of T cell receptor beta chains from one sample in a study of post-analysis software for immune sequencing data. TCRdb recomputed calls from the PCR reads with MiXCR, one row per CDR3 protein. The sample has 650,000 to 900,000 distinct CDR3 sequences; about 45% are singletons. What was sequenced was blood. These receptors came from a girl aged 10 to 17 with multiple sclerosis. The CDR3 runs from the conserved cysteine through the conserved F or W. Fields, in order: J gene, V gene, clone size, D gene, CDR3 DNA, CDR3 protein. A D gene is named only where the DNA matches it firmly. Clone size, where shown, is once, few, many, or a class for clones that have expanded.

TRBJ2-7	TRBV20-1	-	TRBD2	TGCAGTGCTAGTATGGCTAGCGGGACGTCTAGGGAGCAGTACTTC	CSASMASGTSREQYF
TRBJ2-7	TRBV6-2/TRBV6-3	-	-	TGTGCCAGCACCAACGGGGGGACAGCAGCCTACGAGCAGTACTTC	CASTNGGTAAYEQYF
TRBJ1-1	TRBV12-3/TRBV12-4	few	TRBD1	TGTGCCAGCAGTTTGGGGACAGGGGGCTCGGGCACTGAAGCTTTCTTT	CASSLGTGGSGTEAFF
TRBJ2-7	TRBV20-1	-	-	TGCAGTGCCTGGGGTTCCGGTCGATACGAGCAGTACTTC	CSAWGSGRYEQYF
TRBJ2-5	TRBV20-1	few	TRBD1	TGCAGTGCCCAGGGGGCCGCTAGCAAAGCCCAAGAGACCCAGTACTTC	CSAQGAASKAQETQYF
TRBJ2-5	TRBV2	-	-	TGTGCCAGCACCCGAGTGTCCCAAGAGACCCAGTACTTC	CASTRVSQETQYF
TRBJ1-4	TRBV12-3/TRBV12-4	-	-	TGTGCCAGCAGTTTATGGGACACCCGGGAAGGAAAACTGTTTTTT	CASSLWDTREGKLFF
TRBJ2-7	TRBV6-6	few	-	TGTGCCAGCAGTTACTCGTCCGGGGGCTACGAGCAGTACTTC	CASSYSSGGYEQYF
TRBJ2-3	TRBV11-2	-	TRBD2	TGTGCCAGCAGCCGGACGCCGGGAGGGCGAGGTACGCAGTATTTT	CASSRTPGGRGTQYF
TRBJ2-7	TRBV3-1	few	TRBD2	TGTGCCAGCAGCCAAGATCTGACTAGCGACGAGCAGTACTTC	CASSQDLTSDEQYF
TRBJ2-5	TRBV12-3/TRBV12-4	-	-	TGTGCCAGCAGTTTGGGGAGTCTGGGGTACAATGAGCAGTACTTC	CASSLGSLGYNEQYF
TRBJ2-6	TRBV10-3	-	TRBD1	TGTGCCATCAGGGGACAGAATTCTTCTGGGGCCAACGTCCTGACTTTC	CAIRGQNSSGANVLTF
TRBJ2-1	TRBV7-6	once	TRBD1	TGTGCCAGCAGCTTGACAGGGCCAAGGTACAATGAGCAGTTCTTC	CASSLTGPRYNEQFF
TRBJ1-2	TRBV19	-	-	TGTGCCAGTAGTGCCCCGGGCAGTACTCTCTCTGGCTACACCTTC	CASSAPGSTLSGYTF
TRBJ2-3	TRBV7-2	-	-	TGTGCCAGCAGCTTAGTACCCACAGATACGCAGTATTTT	CASSLVPTDTQYF
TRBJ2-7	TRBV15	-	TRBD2	TGTGCCACCAGCAGAGGGGGGTTGGCTAGCGGGAGGTACGAGCAGTACTTC	CATSRGGLASGRYEQYF
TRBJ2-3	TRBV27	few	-	TGTGCCAGCAGCCTGGACTCTCTTGGCACAGATACGCAGTATTTT	CASSLDSLGTDTQYF
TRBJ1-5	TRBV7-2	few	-	TGTGCCACCACCCGCGGGGGGCCGGGATGGGCCCAGCATTTT	CATTRGGPGWAQHF
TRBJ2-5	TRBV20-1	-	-	TGCAGTGGCGTTAGGGTGGCCCAAGAGACCCAGTACTTC	CSGVRVAQETQYF
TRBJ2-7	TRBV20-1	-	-	TGCAGTGCACCGGCTAGCGAACCCTACGAGCAGTACTTC	CSAPASEPYEQYF
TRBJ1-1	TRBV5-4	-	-	TGTGCCAGCAGCTTGGTCTCCCACCAGGGTGAAGCTTTCTTT	CASSLVSHQGEAFF
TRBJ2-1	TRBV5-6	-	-	TGTGCCAGCAGCCGCAGGGGGGCCTACAATGAGCAGTTCTTC	CASSRRGAYNEQFF
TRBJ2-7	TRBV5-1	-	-	TGCGCCAGCAGCTTGGACCCGTTCGGGGACGAGCAGTACTTC	CASSLDPFGDEQYF
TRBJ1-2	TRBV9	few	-	TGTGCCAGCAGCGTAGCACAGGGACGATACGGCTACACCTTC	CASSVAQGRYGYTF
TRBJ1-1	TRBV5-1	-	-	TGCGCCAGCAGCTCAGACGCTTCGAACACTGAAGCTTTCTTT	CASSSDASNTEAFF
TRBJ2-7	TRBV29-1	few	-	TGCAGCGTTGTCCCGGGGGTAAGCTCCTACGAGCAGTACTTC	CSVVPGVSSYEQYF
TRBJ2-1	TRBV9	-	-	TGTGCCAGCAGCGTAGCAGGCAGAACCGGCTCCTACAATGAGCAGTTCTTC	CASSVAGRTGSYNEQFF
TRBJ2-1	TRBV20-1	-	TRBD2	TGCAGTGCTTCACCCTGGACTAGCGGGACGGGAGATGAGCAGTTCTTC	CSASPWTSGTGDEQFF
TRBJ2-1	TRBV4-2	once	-	TGTGCCAGCAGCCGCGCCGAGGCGGGGAATGAGCAGTTCTTC	CASSRAEAGNEQFF
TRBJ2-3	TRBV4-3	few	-	TGCGCCAGCAGCCAAGAAGGGCTGGCGCACGGTACGCAGTATTTT	CASSQEGLAHGTQYF
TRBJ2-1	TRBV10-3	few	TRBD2	TGTGCCATCAGTGAGGACCCCTTAGCGGGAGGATTATACAATGAGCAGTTCTTC	CAISEDPLAGGLYNEQFF
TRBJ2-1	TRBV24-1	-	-	TGTGCCGCCAGTGATTTAGGGGCTGGTCAAAATGAGCAGTTCTTC	CAASDLGAGQNEQFF
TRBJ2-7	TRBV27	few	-	TGTGCCAGCAGTCCCCATGCCGGGACTGCAAGCTACGAGCAGTACTTC	CASSPHAGTASYEQYF
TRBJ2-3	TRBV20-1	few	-	TGCAGTGCTAGAGATCCCAGCCTATGGAGCACAGATACGCAGTATTTT	CSARDPSLWSTDTQYF
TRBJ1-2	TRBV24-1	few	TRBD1	TGTGCCACCGCCCGGACAGGGGAAGAGGGTGGCTACACCTTC	CATARTGEEGGYTF
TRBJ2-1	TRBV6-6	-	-	TGTGCCAGCAGTTACTCTGTGACTGACAATGAGCAGTTCTTC	CASSYSVTDNEQFF
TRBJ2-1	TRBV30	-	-	TGTGCCTGGAGTGTACTGGGTACAGGAACGGTCTCCTCCTACAATGAGCAGTTCTTC	CAWSVLGTGTVSSYNEQFF
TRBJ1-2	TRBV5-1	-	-	TGCGCCAGCAGCTTGGAGGACGGACGAATAGGGGTCGGCTACACCTTC	CASSLEDGRIGVGYTF
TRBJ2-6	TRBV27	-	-	TGTGCCAGCGGTCATACGGGTCCGTTGAGCTCTGGGGCCAACGTCCTGACTTTC	CASGHTGPLSSGANVLTF
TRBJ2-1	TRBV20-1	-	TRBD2	TGCAGTGCTAGATCGTGGATTAGCGGGAGGCCCCCCTACAATGAGCAGTTCTTC	CSARSWISGRPPYNEQFF
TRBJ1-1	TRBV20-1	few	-	TGCAGTGCTAGAGGCAGCCATGAAGCTTTCTTT	CSARGSHEAFF
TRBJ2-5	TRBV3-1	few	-	TGTGCCAGCAGCCAAGCTTGGGGAGAGACCCAGTACTTC	CASSQAWGETQYF
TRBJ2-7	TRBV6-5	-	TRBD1	TGTGCCAGCAGACAGGCGGCAGGGGGCTACGAGCAGTACTTC	CASRQAAGGYEQYF
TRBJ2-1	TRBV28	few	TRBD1	TGTGCCAGCAGTTTACCGGAGACAGGGTCGGAAGGCAATGAGCAGTTCTTC	CASSLPETGSEGNEQFF
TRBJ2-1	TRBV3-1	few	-	TGTGCCAGCAGCCAAGTCATTACAGGCTACAATGAGCAGTTCTTC	CASSQVITGYNEQFF
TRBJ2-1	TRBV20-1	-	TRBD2	TGCAGTGCTATACCCGTCATAGCGGGAGGTCAACTACTCTACAATGAGCAGTTCTTC	CSAIPVIAGGQLLYNEQFF
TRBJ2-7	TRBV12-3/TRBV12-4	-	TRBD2	TGTGCCAGCACCACGGGACTAGCGGGAGGGCCCCAGTACTTC	CASTTGLAGGPQYF
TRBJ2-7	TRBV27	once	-	TGTGCCAGCAGTTTAAGGCGTGGCGAGCAGTACTTC	CASSLRRGEQYF
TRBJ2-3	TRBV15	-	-	TGTGCCACCAGCAGAGGCGGCTGGACAGATACGCAGTATTTT	CATSRGGWTDTQYF
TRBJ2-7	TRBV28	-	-	TGTGCCAGCAGTTTAAACGTGGACTCGATTCACTACGAGCAGTACTTC	CASSLNVDSIHYEQYF
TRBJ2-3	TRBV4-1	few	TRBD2	TGCGCCAGCAGCCAAACGGGACTAGGGGTAGATACGCAGTATTTT	CASSQTGLGVDTQYF
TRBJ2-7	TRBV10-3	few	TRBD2	TGTGCCATCAGTGGTTCGGCTAGCGGCTACGAGCAGTACTTC	CAISGSASGYEQYF
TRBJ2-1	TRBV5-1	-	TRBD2	TGCGCCAGCACGGTGAGACTAGCGGGAACGGGGGAGCAGTTCTTC	CASTVRLAGTGEQFF
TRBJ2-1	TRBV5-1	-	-	TGCGCCAGCAGCTTCCAGGACGCCAATGAGCAGTTCTTC	CASSFQDANEQFF
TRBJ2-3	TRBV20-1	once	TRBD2	TGCAGTGCTAGAGTAAGCGGGGGGAGCACAGATACGCAGTATTTT	CSARVSGGSTDTQYF
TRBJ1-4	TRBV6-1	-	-	TGTGCCAGCAGCGGAAACGGGCTCCCTAATGAAAAACTGTTTTTT	CASSGNGLPNEKLFF
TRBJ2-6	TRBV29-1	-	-	TGCAGCGTTGGGGGTCCGGGGGCCGAAGGGGCCAACGTCCGGACTTTC	CSVGGPGAEGANVRTF